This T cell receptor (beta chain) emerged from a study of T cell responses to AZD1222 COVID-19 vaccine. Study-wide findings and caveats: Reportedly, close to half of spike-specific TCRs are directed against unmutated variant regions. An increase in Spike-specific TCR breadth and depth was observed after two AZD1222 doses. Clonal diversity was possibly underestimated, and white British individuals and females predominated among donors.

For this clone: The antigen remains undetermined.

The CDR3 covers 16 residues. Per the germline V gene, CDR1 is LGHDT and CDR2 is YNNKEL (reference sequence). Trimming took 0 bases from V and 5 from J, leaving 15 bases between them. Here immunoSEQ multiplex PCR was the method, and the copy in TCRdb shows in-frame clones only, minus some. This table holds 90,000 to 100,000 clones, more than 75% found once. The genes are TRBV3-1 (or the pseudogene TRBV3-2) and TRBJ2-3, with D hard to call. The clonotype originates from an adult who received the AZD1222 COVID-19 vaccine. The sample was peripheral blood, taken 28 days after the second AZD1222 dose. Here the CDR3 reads CASSQDPGSKGDTQYF. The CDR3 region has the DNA TGTGCCAGCAGCCAAGATCCAGGATCGAAGGGAGATACGCAGTATTTT.